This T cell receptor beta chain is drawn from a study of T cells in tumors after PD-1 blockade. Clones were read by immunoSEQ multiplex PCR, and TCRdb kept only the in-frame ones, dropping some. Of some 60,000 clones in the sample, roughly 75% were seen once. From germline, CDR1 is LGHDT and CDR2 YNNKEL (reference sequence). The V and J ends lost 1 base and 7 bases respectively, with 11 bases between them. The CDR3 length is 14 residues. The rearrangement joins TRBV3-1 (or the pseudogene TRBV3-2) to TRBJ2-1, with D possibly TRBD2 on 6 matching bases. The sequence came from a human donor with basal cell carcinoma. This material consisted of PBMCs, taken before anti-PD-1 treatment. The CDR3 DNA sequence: TGTGCCAGCAGCCAAGCCCGACGGGGGAATGAGCAGTTCTTC. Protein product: CASSQARRGNEQFF.